This TCR beta chain was recovered during a study of blood T cell repertoires in COVID-19. Across the study: Specimens from acute and convalescent COVID-19 originated in the United States, Italy and Spain. T cells, B-cell-depleted T cells, or PBMCs supplied cDNA or gDNA.

Sequenced by immunoSEQ multiplex PCR; TCRdb stores in-frame clones only, minus some. Of about 45,000 clones listed, almost 85% were seen once; the top ten hold more than 13%. Per the germline V gene, CDR1 is GTSNPN and CDR2 is SVGIG (reference sequence). Losses at the gene ends were 2 bases for V and 7 bases for J; bases not matched to a gene: 13. The CDR3 consists of 17 residues. This clone has only one observation. The TCR comes from a human donor in a cohort sampled during active COVID-19. The sample consisted of peripheral blood. The rearrangement joins TRBV30 to TRBJ2-2; 10 bases align to TRBD2. The CDR3 bases are TGTGCCTGGAGTCCAATCGTAGCGGGAGGAAGAATCGGGGAGCTGTTTTTT. Its translation is CAWSPIVAGGRIGELFF.